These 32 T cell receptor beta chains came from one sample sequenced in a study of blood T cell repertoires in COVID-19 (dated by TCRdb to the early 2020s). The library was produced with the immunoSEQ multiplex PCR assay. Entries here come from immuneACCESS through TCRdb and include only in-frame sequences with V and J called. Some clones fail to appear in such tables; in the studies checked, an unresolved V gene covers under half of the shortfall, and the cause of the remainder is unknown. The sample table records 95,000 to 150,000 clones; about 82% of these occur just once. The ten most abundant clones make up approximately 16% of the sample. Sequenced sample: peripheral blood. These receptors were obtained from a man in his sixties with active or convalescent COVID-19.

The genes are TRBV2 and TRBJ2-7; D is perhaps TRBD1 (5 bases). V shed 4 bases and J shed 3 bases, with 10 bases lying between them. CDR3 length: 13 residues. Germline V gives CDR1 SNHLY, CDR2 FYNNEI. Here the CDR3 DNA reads TGTGCCAGCAGTGGGGGCAGGAGCTACGAGCAGTACTTC. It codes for CASSGGRSYEQYF.

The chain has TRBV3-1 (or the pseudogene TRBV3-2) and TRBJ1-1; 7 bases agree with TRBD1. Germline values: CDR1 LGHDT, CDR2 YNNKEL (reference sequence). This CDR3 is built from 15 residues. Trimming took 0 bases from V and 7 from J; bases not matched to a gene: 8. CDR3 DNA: TGTGCCAGCAGCCAAGAAAGGGGGCGCCGGGTTGAAGCTTTCTTT. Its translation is CASSQERGRRVEAFF.

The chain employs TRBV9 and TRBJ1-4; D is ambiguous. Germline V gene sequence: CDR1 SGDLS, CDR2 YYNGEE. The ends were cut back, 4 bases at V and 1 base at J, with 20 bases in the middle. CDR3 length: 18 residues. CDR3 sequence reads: CASSIGLTPAGTNEKLFF. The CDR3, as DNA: TGTGCCAGCAGCATTGGACTCACCCCCGCCGGAACTAATGAAAAACTGTTTTTT.

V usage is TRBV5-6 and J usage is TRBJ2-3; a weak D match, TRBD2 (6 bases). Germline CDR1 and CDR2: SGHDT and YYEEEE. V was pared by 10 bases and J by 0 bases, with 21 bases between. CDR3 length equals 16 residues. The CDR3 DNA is TGTGCCGTAGGTCACAGACTAGACTCTAGCACAGATACGCAGTATTTT. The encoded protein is CAVGHRLDSSTDTQYF.

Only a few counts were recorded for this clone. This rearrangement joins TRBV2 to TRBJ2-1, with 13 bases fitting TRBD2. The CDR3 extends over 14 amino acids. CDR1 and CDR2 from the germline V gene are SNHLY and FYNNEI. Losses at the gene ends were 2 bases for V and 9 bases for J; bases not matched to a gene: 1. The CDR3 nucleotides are TGTGCCAGCAGTGAAACTAGCGGGAGGGGTGAGCAGTTCTTC. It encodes CASSETSGRGEQFF.

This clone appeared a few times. The CDR3 nucleotides read TGTGCCAGCAGTGGGACTAGCCATAGCTCCTACGAGCAGTACTTC. Protein: CASSGTSHSSYEQYF. The chain has TRBV6-6 and TRBJ2-7, with 9 bases identical to TRBD2. Germline CDR1 MNHNY, CDR2 SVGAGI (reference sequence). The CDR3 is 15 amino acids. Unmatched junction bases numbered 5, after V lost 5 bases and J lost 0 bases.

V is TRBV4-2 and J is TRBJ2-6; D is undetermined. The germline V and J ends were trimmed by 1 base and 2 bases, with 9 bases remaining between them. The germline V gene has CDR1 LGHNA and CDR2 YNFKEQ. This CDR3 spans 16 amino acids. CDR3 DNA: TGTGCCAGCAGCCAAGCCCCCTTCCCTGGGGCCAACGTCCTGACTTTC. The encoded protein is CASSQAPFPGANVLTF.

The chain's CDR3 is CASGAPGGNEQFF. The CDR3, as DNA: TGTGCTAGTGGCGCCCCGGGAGGCAATGAGCAGTTCTTC. The V call is TRBV12-5, the J call TRBJ2-1; 7 bases match TRBD2. V lost 6 bases and J lost 6; bases outside the gene matches: 5. In germline, CDR1 is LGHNT, CDR2 FRNRAP. This CDR3 has 13 residues.

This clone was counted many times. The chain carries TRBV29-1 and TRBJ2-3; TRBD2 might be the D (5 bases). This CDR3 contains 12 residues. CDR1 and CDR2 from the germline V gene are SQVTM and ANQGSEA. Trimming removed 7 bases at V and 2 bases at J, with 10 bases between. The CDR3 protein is CSADSSTDTQYF. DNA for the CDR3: TGCAGCGCGGACTCCTCCACAGATACGCAGTATTTT.

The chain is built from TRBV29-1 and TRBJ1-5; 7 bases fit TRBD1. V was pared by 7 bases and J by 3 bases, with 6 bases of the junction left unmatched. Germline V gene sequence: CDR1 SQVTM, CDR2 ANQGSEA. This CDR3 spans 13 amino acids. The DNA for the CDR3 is TGCAGCGCTGGGGACAGTCACAATCAGCCCCAGCATTTT. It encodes CSAGDSHNQPQHF.

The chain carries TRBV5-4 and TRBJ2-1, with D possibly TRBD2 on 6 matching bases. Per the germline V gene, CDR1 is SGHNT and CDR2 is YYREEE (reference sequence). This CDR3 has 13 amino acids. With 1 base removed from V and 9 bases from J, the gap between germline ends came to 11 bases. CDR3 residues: CASSLFSGSEQFF. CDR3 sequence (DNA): TGTGCCAGCAGCTTGTTTTCCGGGAGTGAGCAGTTCTTC.

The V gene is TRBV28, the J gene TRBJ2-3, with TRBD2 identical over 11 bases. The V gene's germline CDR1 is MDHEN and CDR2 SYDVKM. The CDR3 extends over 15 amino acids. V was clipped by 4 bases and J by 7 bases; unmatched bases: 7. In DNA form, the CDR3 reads TGTGCCAGCAGTTCGCTAGCGGGAGGAAGGAATACGCAGTATTTT. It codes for CASSSLAGGRNTQYF. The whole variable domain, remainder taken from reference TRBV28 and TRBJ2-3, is DVKVTQSSRYLVKRTGEKVFLECVQDMDHENMFWYRQDPGLGLRLIYFSYDVKMKEKGDIPEGYSVSREKKERFSLILESASTNQTSMYLCASSSLAGGRNTQYFGPGTRLTVL.

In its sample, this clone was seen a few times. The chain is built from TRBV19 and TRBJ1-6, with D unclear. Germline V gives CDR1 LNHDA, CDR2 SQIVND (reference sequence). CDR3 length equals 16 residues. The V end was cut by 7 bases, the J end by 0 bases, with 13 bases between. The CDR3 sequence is CASTMAGSSYNSPLHF. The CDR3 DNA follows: TGTGCCAGTACCATGGCCGGGAGCTCCTATAATTCACCCCTCCACTTT.

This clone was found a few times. The CDR3 reads CSASLEGRGNEKLFF. CDR3 DNA: TGCAGCGCCTCCTTAGAGGGCAGGGGGAATGAAAAACTGTTTTTT. The V gene is TRBV29-1, the J gene TRBJ1-4, with 7 positions matching TRBD1. With V trimmed by 7 bases and J by 5 bases, 13 bases remained unmatched. The CDR3 is 15 residues long. CDR1 and CDR2 (germline): SQVTM, ANQGSEA.

The CDR3 sequence: CATSDLHWLGGGNQPQHF. The DNA of the CDR3 is TGTGCCACCAGTGATTTGCACTGGTTGGGTGGAGGCAATCAGCCCCAGCATTTT. The chain is built from TRBV24-1 and TRBJ1-5; D remains unclear. The germline V gene encodes CDR1 KGHDR and CDR2 SFDVKD. Trimming took 0 bases from V and 2 from J, leaving 16 bases between them. The length of the CDR3 is 18 residues.

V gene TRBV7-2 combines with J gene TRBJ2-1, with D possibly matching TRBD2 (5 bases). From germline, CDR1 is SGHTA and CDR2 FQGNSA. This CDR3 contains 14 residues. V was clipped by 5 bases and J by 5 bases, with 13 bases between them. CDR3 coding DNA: TGTGCCAGCAGCCCTAGCAGAGGCCACAATGAGCAGTTCTTC. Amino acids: CASSPSRGHNEQFF.

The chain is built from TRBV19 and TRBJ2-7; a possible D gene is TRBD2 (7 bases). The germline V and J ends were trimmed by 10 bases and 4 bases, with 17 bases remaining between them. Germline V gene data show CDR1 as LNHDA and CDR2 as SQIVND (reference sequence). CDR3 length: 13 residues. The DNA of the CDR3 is TGTGCCACCGCGACGGGGGGCGGGTACGAGCAGTACTTC. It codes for CATATGGGYEQYF.

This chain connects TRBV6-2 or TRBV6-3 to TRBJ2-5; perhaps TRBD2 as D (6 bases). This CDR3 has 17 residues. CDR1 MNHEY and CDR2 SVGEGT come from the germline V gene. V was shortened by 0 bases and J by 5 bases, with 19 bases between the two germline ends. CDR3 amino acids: CASSYSPGDVSAETQYF. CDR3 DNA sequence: TGTGCCAGCAGTTACTCACCGGGAGACGTCAGTGCGGAGACCCAGTACTTC.

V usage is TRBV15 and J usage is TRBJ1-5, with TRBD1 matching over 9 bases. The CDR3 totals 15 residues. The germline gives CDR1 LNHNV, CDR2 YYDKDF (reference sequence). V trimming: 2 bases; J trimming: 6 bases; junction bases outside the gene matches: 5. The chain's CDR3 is CATSRPTGGRQPQHF. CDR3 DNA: TGTGCCACCAGCAGACCTACAGGGGGCCGTCAGCCCCAGCATTTT.

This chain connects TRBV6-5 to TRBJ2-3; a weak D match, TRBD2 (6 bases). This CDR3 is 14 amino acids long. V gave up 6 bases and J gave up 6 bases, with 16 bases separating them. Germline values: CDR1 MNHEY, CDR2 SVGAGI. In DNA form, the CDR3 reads TGTGCCAGCAGCGAGGGACTTTTAAGCGATACGCAGTATTTT. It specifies CASSEGLLSDTQYF.

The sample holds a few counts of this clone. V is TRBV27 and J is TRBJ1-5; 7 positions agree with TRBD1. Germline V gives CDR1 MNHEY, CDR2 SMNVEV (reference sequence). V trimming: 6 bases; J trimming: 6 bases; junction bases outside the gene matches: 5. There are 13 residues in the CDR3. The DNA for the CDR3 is TGTGCCAGCAGACGACAGGGAAGTCAGCCCCAGCATTTT. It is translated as CASRRQGSQPQHF.

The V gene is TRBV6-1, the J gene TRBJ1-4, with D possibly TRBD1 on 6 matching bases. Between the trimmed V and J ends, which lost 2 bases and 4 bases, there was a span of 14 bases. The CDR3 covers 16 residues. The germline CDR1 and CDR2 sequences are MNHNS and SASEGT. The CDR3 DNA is TGTGCCAGCAGTGAATCCGGGGGGCGGATTAATGAAAAACTGTTTTTT. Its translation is CASSESGGRINEKLFF.

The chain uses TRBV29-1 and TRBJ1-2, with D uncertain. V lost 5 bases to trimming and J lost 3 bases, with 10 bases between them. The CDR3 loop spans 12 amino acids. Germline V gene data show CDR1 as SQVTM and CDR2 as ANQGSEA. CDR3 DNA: TGCAGCGTTCTTGAGGGAGACTATGGCTACACCTTC. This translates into CSVLEGDYGYTF.

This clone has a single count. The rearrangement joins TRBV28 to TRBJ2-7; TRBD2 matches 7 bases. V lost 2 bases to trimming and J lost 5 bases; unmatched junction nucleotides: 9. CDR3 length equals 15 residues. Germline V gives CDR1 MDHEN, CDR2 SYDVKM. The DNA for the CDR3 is TGTGCCAGCAGTTTAGGAGGGAGGGTCGGAAACGAGCAGTACTTC. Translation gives CASSLGGRVGNEQYF.

The CDR3 here is CSGRTGGEEKLFF. The CDR3 DNA sequence: TGCAGCGGGAGGACAGGGGGTGAGGAAAAACTGTTTTTT. The V and J genes are TRBV29-1 and TRBJ1-4, with 10 bases that match TRBD1. The CDR3 loop spans 13 amino acids. Per germline, CDR1 SQVTM and CDR2 ANQGSEA. V lost 7 bases, J lost 8 bases, and 7 bases stayed unmatched. Full variable domain (remainder filled in from reference TRBV29-1 and TRBJ1-4): SAVISQKPSRDICQRGTSLTIQCQVDSQVTMMFWYRQQPGQSLTLIATANQGSEATYESGFVIDKFPISRPNLTFSTLTVSNMSPEDSSIYLCSGRTGGEEKLFFGSGTQLSVL.

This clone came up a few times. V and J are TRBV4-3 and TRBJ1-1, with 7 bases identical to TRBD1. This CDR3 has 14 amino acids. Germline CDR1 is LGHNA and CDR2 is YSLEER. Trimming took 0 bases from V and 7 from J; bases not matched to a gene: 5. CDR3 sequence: CASSQDQGTDEAFF. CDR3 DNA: TGCGCCAGCAGCCAAGACCAGGGGACAGATGAAGCTTTCTTT.

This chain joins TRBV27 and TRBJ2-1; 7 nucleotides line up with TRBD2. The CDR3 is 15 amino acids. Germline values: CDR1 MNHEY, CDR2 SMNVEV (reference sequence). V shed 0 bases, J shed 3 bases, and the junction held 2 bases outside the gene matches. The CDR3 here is CASSLSWEGYNEQFF. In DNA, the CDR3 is TGTGCCAGCAGTTTATCGTGGGAGGGCTACAATGAGCAGTTCTTC.

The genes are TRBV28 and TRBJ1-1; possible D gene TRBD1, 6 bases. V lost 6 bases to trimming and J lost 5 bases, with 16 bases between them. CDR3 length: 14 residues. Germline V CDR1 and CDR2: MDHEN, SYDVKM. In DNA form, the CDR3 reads TGTGCCAGCAGGAGAGGGGGAGTTAGAACTGAAGCTTTCTTT. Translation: CASRRGGVRTEAFF. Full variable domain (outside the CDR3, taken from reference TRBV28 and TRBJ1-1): DVKVTQSSRYLVKRTGEKVFLECVQDMDHENMFWYRQDPGLGLRLIYFSYDVKMKEKGDIPEGYSVSREKKERFSLILESASTNQTSMYLCASRRGGVRTEAFFGQGTRLTVV.

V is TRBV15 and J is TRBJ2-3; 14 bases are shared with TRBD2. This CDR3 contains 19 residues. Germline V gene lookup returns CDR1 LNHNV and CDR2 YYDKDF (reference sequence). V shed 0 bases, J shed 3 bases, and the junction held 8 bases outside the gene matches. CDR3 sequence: CATSRDYMTSGRATDTQYF. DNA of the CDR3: TGTGCCACCAGCAGAGATTACATGACTAGCGGGAGGGCTACAGATACGCAGTATTTT.

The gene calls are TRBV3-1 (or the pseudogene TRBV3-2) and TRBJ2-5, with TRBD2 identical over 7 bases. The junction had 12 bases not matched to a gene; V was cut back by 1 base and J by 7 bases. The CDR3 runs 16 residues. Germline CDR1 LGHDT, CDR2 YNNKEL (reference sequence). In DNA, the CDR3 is TGTGCCAGCAGCCAAGGGGCTAGCGGACTCGGCGGGACCCAGTACTTC. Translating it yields CASSQGASGLGGTQYF.

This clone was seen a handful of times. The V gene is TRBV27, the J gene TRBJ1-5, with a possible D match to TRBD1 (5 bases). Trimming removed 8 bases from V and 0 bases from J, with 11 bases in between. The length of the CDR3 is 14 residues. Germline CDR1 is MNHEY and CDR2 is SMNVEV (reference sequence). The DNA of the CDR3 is TGTGCCAGCTCGGGGGGTTATAGCAATCAGCCCCAGCATTTT. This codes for CASSGGYSNQPQHF.

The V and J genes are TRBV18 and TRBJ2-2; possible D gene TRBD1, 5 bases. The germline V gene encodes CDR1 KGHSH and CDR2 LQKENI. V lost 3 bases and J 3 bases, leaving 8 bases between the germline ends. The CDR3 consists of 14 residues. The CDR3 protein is CASSPRQYTGELFF. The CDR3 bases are TGTGCCAGCTCACCTCGACAGTACACCGGGGAGCTGTTTTTT.